Below, one T cell receptor beta chain is given with its context. The sample is drawn from a study of identifying expanded T cells in peripheral blood. The repertoire was sequenced with immunoSEQ multiplex PCR; TCRdb's copy has only in-frame clones and lacks some. The table has 100,000 to 150,000 clones, less than 90% seen once. The CDR3 is 17 residues long. From germline, CDR1 is SGHRS and CDR2 YFSETQ. The V and J ends lost 4 bases and 4 bases, in that order; junction bases with no gene match: 13. The sequence was obtained from a person aged 18-70 years in good health. V usage is TRBV5-1 and J usage is TRBJ2-3; 9 nucleotides line up with TRBD1. Sequencing was done on a sample of blood. The CDR3, as DNA: TGCGCCAGCAGCACCTCACAGGGGGCCCGCGAATCAGATACGCAGTATTTT. It codes for CASSTSQGARESDTQYF.